In its sample, the clone carrying this T cell receptor delta chain was seen a few times. For this DNA, TCRdb reports the protein of a much larger clone, which diverges at residue 13, most likely from a read error; the protein presented here is translated directly from the DNA. This specimen comes from a study of gamma-delta T cells after stem cell transplantation. CDR1 and CDR2 (germline): GEAIGNYY, EKD. V lost 0 bases to trimming and J lost 1 base; unmatched junction nucleotides: 14. The CDR3 is 19 amino acids. TCRdb repeated clone calling on the RT-PCR reads with CATT. The profile covers thousands of delta-chain clones, with roughly 5% appearing a single time and 25% to 35% taken by the ten largest.

The V call is TRDV2, the J call TRDJ1; 9 bases agree with TRDD3. This TCR derives from a human donor. It is not recorded whose cells these are; they may come from a transplant donor. The sequenced material came from gamma-delta T cells. The CDR3 sequence: CACDTVTGGLSTSTDKLIF. CDR3 sequence (DNA): TGTGCCTGTGACACCGTAACTGGGGGACTCTCAACGTCCACCGATAAACTCATCTTT.